One and the same sample provided the 18 T cell receptor beta chains below, sequenced in a study of OX40 agonist ivuxolimab in advanced cancers. The repertoire was sequenced with immunoSEQ multiplex PCR; TCRdb's copy has only in-frame clones and lacks some. The profile shows 85,000 to 95,000 clones, roughly 87% of them singletons. The sample here was CD4+ or CD8+ T cells sorted from blood, taken in a trial of the OX40 agonist ivuxolimab. Receptors were obtained from an adult with an advanced solid tumor such as melanoma, head and neck, liver or kidney cancer.

The rearrangement joins TRBV7-9 to TRBJ2-7; TRBD1 or TRBD2 may be the D gene (5 bases each). Germline CDR1 reads SEHNR; CDR2 reads FQNEAQ (reference sequence). The V gene lost 5 bases and the J gene lost 0 bases, with 17 bases spanning the gap. The CDR3 consists of 16 residues. The CDR3 loop reads CASSVTGAISSYEQYF. Here the CDR3 DNA reads TGTGCCAGCAGCGTGACCGGGGCGATTAGCTCCTACGAGCAGTACTTC.

This sequence joins TRBV6-5 and TRBJ1-5; TRBD1 is a possible D gene (5 bases). Trimming shortened V by 4 bases and J by 9 bases, and 13 bases separated the two germline ends. The CDR3 sequence is 13 residues long. CDR1 and CDR2 (germline): MNHEY, SVGAGI. CDR3 in DNA: TGTGCCAGCAGTTTCCAGGGTGGGTTGCCCCAGCATTTT. Translating gives CASSFQGGLPQHF.

The chain is built from TRBV7-3 and TRBJ2-5; TRBD2 matches at 10 bases. V was clipped by 5 bases and J by 5 bases; unmatched bases: 2. Looked up from germline, CDR1 is SGHTA and CDR2 is FQGTGA. This CDR3 has 13 residues. The CDR3 coding sequence is TGTGCCAGCAGCAGCGGGAGGGAGGAGACCCAGTACTTC. Its translation: CASSSGREETQYF.

This clone turned up a few times. V gene TRBV9 combines with J gene TRBJ1-3; D possibly corresponds to TRBD1 (6 bases). The CDR3 has 18 amino acids. The V gene's germline CDR1 is SGDLS and CDR2 YYNGEE. V lost 3 bases and J 1 base, leaving 20 bases between the germline ends. For the CDR3, the DNA is TGTGCCAGCAGCGCGAGTTACAGGGCACTTAGATCTGGAAACACCATATATTTT. Protein sequence: CASSASYRALRSGNTIYF.

This sequence joins TRBV19 and TRBJ1-2; 8 bases are a match to TRBD1. This CDR3 region has 14 residues. CDR1 is LNHDA and CDR2 is SQIVND in the germline V gene (reference sequence). Germline trimming cut 3 bases from V and 2 bases from J; bases unmatched to any gene: 2. CDR3 sequence: CASSIRQGNYGYTF. DNA of the CDR3: TGTGCCAGTAGTATTCGACAGGGGAACTATGGCTACACCTTC.

The chain has TRBV6-5 and TRBJ1-4, with no clear D. V was trimmed by 0 bases and J by 6 bases, leaving 11 bases between them. CDR1 and CDR2 from the germline V gene are MNHEY and SVGAGI. CDR3 size: 15 residues. The CDR3, as DNA: TGTGCCAGCAGTTACTCGAGCGGGTTCGATGAAAAACTGTTTTTT. Encoded protein: CASSYSSGFDEKLFF.

J is TRBJ1-6 and V is TRBV6-5; TRBD1 matches 7 bases. The CDR3 totals 14 residues. Germline loops: CDR1 MNHEY, CDR2 SVGAGI. V shed 6 bases and J 8 bases; nucleotides not matched to a gene: 7. As DNA, the CDR3 is TGTGCCAGCAGCCTGACAGGGCGATATTCACCCCTCCACTTT. Encoded protein: CASSLTGRYSPLHF.

This clone came up once. This CDR3 is CASSLGTGLRQPQHF. In nucleotides, the CDR3 is TGTGCCAGCAGTTTAGGGACAGGGCTTCGTCAGCCCCAGCATTTT. This chain connects TRBV28 to TRBJ1-5; TRBD1 matches 9 bases. Germline trimming cut 2 bases from V and 6 bases from J; bases unmatched to any gene: 5. CDR1 is MDHEN and CDR2 is SYDVKM in the germline V gene. This CDR3 is built from 15 residues. The variable domain in full, with the rest retrieved from reference TRBV28 and TRBJ1-5, is DVKVTQSSRYLVKRTGEKVFLECVQDMDHENMFWYRQDPGLGLRLIYFSYDVKMKEKGDIPEGYSVSREKKERFSLILESASTNQTSMYLCASSLGTGLRQPQHFGDGTRLSIL.

The gene calls are TRBV5-4 and TRBJ1-1; D unresolved. The CDR3 sequence is 11 residues long. V shed 0 bases and J shed 9 bases, with 6 bases lying between them. CDR1 SGHNT and CDR2 YYREEE come from the germline V gene (reference sequence). CDR3 DNA: TGTGCCAGCAGCTTGGGGCTACAAGCTTTCTTT. Its protein product is CASSLGLQAFF.

This chain links TRBV25-1 with TRBJ2-6; D is undetermined. Germline V gives CDR1 MGHDK, CDR2 SYGVNS. Trimming cost V 2 bases and J 11 bases, with 7 bases left between them. The CDR3 extends over 12 amino acids. The CDR3 coding sequence is TGTGCCAGCAGTGAACAGTCGGACGTCCTGACTTTC. It yields the protein CASSEQSDVLTF.

J is TRBJ2-5 and V is TRBV7-9, with TRBD2 as a possible D gene (7 bases). Per germline, CDR1 SEHNR and CDR2 FQNEAQ (reference sequence). With 4 bases removed from V and 5 bases from J, the gap between germline ends came to 14 bases. CDR3 length: 14 amino acids. The chain's CDR3 is CASSSGGLVETQYF. DNA of the CDR3: TGTGCCAGCAGCTCCGGGGGGCTAGTCGAGACCCAGTACTTC.

The V call is TRBV7-9, the J call TRBJ1-1, with D perhaps TRBD1 (6 bases). The CDR3 extends over 13 amino acids. The V and J ends lost 4 bases and 4 bases respectively, with 10 bases between them. Germline V CDR1 and CDR2: SEHNR, FQNEAQ (reference sequence). CDR3 loop: CASSSGAGTEAFF. The CDR3 DNA follows: TGTGCCAGCAGCTCAGGGGCAGGCACTGAAGCTTTCTTT.

In its sample, this clone was seen a few times. V is TRBV7-2 and J is TRBJ1-4; possibly TRBD1 for D (6 bases). The CDR3 contains 14 residues. The germline V and J ends were trimmed by 3 bases and 4 bases, with 9 bases remaining between them. Looked up from germline, CDR1 is SGHTA and CDR2 is FQGNSA. CDR3 in DNA: TGTGCCAGCAGCTTGGACAGCGGTAATGAAAAACTGTTTTTT. Its protein product is CASSLDSGNEKLFF.

The chain has TRBV7-2 and TRBJ2-5; no reliable D call. The tail of the sequence fits TRBJ2-7 better, so the J call may be wrong. The germline V gene encodes CDR1 SGHTA and CDR2 FQGNSA. CDR3 length: 15 amino acids. The CDR3 DNA reads as TGTGCCAGCAGCTTATACTCCCTCGAAACCTACGAGCAGTACTTC. Translated, it gives CASSLYSLETYEQYF.

This chain links TRBV5-5 with TRBJ1-2; D call uncertain. V gave up 2 bases and J gave up 0 bases, with 8 bases separating them. Germline V lookup: CDR1 SGHKS, CDR2 YYEKEE (reference sequence). This CDR3 contains 14 residues. The CDR3 nucleotides are TGTGCCAGCAGCTTTTCCGGAGCTAACTATGGCTACACCTTC. Translating it yields CASSFSGANYGYTF. The full variable domain, its missing parts supplied by reference TRBV5-5 and TRBJ1-2, is DAGVTQSPTHLIKTRGQQVTLRCSPISGHKSVSWYQQVLGQGPQFIFQYYEKEERGRGNFPDRFSARQFPNYSSELNVNALLLGDSALYLCASSFSGANYGYTFGSGTRLTVV.

The genes are TRBV2 and TRBJ2-3; no firm D call. The CDR3 has 14 residues. Germline CDR1 reads SNHLY; CDR2 reads FYNNEI. V was cut by 2 bases and J by 2 bases, with 8 bases left in between. The CDR3 DNA reads as TGTGCCAGCAGTGAACTCTCACCCACAGATACGCAGTATTTT. Translating gives CASSELSPTDTQYF. Together with reference TRBV2 and TRBJ2-3, the CDR3 gives the full variable domain: EPEVTQTPSHQVTQMGQEVILRCVPISNHLYFYWYRQILGQKVEFLVSFYNNEISEKSEIFDDQFSVERPDGSNFTLKIRSTKLEDSAMYFCASSELSPTDTQYFGPGTRLTVL.

This chain uses TRBV14 with TRBJ2-2; D is unclear. Trimming took 1 base from V and 0 from J, leaving 12 bases between them. This CDR3 spans 17 amino acids. Germline V gene data show CDR1 as SGHDN and CDR2 as FVKESK. The CDR3 loop reads CASSQGGRSSNTGELFF. The CDR3 DNA reads TGTGCCAGCAGCCAAGGGGGTCGGTCCTCGAACACCGGGGAGCTGTTTTTT.

The chain has TRBV19 and TRBJ1-6; possible D gene TRBD1, 6 bases. V was pared by 4 bases and J by 8 bases, with 18 bases between. The CDR3 totals 16 residues. The germline V gene encodes CDR1 LNHDA and CDR2 SQIVND (reference sequence). For the CDR3, the DNA is TGTGCCAGTAGTACCCTGGCGGGGGCATTCGATTCACCCCTCCACTTT. It translates to CASSTLAGAFDSPLHF.